This T cell receptor beta chain was observed in a study of blood T cells in healthy people across ages. Trimming stripped 7 bases from V and 0 bases from J, with 9 bases between. Per germline, CDR1 MNHNY and CDR2 SVGAGI (reference sequence). There are 14 residues in the CDR3. Together with a sample-barcoded 5' primer, a J-beta primer mix was included in a second PCR lasting about 6 to 12 cycles. TCRdb recomputed calls from the 5' RACE reads with MiXCR, one row per CDR3 protein. The sample contains hundreds of thousands of distinct CDR3 sequences, under 30% of which appear only once. This clonotype was detected only a few times.

The TCR originated in a woman of 80 years or more in good health. The chain recombines TRBV6-6 with TRBJ2-2; D remains ambiguous. The material sequenced was blood. CDR3 protein: CASKGQSNTGELFF. CDR3 nucleotide sequence: TGTGCCAGCAAGGGCCAGTCGAACACCGGGGAGCTGTTTTTT.